This paragraph reports one TCR beta chain. What it binds is not known. The data were produced by immunoSEQ multiplex PCR, yet TCRdb's version contains in-frame clones alone and is incomplete. In the table there are over 45,000 clones, approximately 61% of which are singletons. Culturing for about 9 days preceded CD4+ T cell isolation. CDR3 size: 16 residues. From germline, CDR1 is SGHRS and CDR2 YFSETQ. With 5 bases removed from V and 2 bases from J, the gap between germline ends came to 16 bases. This sample stems from a study of vaccination effects on CD4 cells after COVID-19. Turning to the study itself: Participants completed two doses of the BNT162b2 or mRNA-1273 vaccine.

The sequence came from a human donor who received a COVID-19 vaccine. The sequenced sample was CD4+ T cells from PBMCs cultured without peptide, obtained before COVID-19 vaccination. The V call is TRBV5-1, the J call TRBJ1-4, with D perhaps matching TRBD1 (5 bases). CDR3 coding DNA: TGCGCCAGCAGACGGTCCTTGGGGGGGACTAATGAAAAACTGTTTTTT. It encodes CASRRSLGGTNEKLFF. Full variable domain (rest looked up from reference TRBV5-1 and TRBJ1-4): KAGVTQTPRYLIKTRGQQVTLSCSPISGHRSVSWYQQTPGQGLQFLFEYFSETQRNKGNFPGRFSGRQFSNSRSEMNVSTLELGDSALYLCASRRSLGGTNEKLFFGSGTQLSVL.